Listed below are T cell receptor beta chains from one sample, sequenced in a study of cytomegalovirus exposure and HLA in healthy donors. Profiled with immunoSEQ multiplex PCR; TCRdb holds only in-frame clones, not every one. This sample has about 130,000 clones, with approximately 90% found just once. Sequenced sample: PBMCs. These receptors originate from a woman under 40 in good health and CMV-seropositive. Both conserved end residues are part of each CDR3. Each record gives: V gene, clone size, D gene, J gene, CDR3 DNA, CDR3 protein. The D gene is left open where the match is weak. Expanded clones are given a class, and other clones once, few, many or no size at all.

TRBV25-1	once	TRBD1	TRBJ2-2	TGTGCCAGCAGTGATCGGACAGGTTCGAACACCGGGGAGCTGTTTTTT	CASSDRTGSNTGELFF
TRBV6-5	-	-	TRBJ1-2	TGTGCCAGCAGGAGTGGGACACAGGGCTACACCTTC	CASRSGTQGYTF
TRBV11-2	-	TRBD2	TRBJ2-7	TGTGCCAGCAGCTTACTAGCGGGGTTCTACGAGCAGTACTTC	CASSLLAGFYEQYF
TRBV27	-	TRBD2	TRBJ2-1	TGTGCCAGCAGTTTATTCGGACTAGCGCTCACGCGAAAGTTCTTC	CASSLFGLALTRKFF
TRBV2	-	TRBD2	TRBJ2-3	TGTGCCAGTGTAGGAAGCAAGGCTGGACTAGTGCGCCCCTCCTACACAGATACGCAGTATTTT	CASVGSKAGLVRPSYTDTQYF
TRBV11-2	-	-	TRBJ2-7	TGTGCCAGCAGTCGACTCGCCAACTCCTACGAGCAGTACTTC	CASSRLANSYEQYF
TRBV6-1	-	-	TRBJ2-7	TGTGCCAGCAATCCCTCAGGGTCCTACGAGCAGTACTTC	CASNPSGSYEQYF
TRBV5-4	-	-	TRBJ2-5	TGTGCCAGCAGCTTGGGCGGTGAAGAGACCCAGTACTTC	CASSLGGEETQYF
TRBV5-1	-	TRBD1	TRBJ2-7	TGCGCCAGCAGCTTAGTGGCAGGGGGCCCGAGCTCCTACGAGCAGTACTTC	CASSLVAGGPSSYEQYF
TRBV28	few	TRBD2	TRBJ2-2	TGTGCCAGCAGGTACCAAAGACTAGCGGCAAACACCGGGGAGCTGTTTTTT	CASRYQRLAANTGELFF
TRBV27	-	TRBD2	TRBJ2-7	TGTGCCAGCAGTCTGGGGACCCTGGGAGGGAAGCAGTACTTC	CASSLGTLGGKQYF
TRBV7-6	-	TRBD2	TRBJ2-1	TGTGCCAGCAGCTTTAGCGGGAACTACTACAATGAGCAGTTCTTC	CASSFSGNYYNEQFF
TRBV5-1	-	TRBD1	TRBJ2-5	TGCGCCAGCAGCCCCCCTGACAGGGGCGAAGAGACCCAGTACTTC	CASSPPDRGEETQYF
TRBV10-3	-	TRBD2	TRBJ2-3	TGTGCCATCAGGGGGGGACTAGCGGGAGCAGATACGCAGTATTTT	CAIRGGLAGADTQYF
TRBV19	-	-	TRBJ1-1	TGTGCCAGTAGTATCCGGGACATGTGGGATGAAGCTTTCTTT	CASSIRDMWDEAFF
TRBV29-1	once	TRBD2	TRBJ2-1	TGCAGCGCCGTATTACTAGCGGGAGACTACAATGAGCAGTTCTTC	CSAVLLAGDYNEQFF
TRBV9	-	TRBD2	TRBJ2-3	TGTGCCAGCAGCGTAGCTTCGGAGCGGGAGTCTACAGATACGCAGTATTTT	CASSVASERESTDTQYF
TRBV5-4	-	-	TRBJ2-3	TGTGCCAGCAGCTTGATGGGCGCAGATACGCAGTATTTT	CASSLMGADTQYF
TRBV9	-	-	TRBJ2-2	TGTGCCAGCAGCGCCGCTGGCTCAGGGAAGGTGAACACCGGGGAGCTGTTTTTT	CASSAAGSGKVNTGELFF
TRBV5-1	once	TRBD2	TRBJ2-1	TGCGCCAGCAGCTTGGATCGTCCAGTGGTAGCGGGTGAGCAGTTCTTC	CASSLDRPVVAGEQFF
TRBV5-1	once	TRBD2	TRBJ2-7	TGCGCCAGCAGCTTGGTTAGCGGGAGCGTTTACGAGCAGTACTTC	CASSLVSGSVYEQYF
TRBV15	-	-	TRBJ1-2	TGTGCCACCAGCAGAGAATTGCTTCAGGGCTACACCTTC	CATSRELLQGYTF
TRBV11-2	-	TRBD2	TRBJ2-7	TGTGCCAGCAGAGCGGGGACCTACGAGCAGTACTTC	CASRAGTYEQYF
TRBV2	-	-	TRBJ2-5	TGTGCCAGCAGTGACCCACGACTAGAAGAGACCCAGTACTTC	CASSDPRLEETQYF
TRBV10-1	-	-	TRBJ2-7	TGCGCCAGCAGCGATCTTACAGAGGAGCAGTACTTC	CASSDLTEEQYF
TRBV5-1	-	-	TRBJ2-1	TGCGCCAGCAGCTTGGCATCGAGTTCGTACAATGAGCAGTTCTTC	CASSLASSSYNEQFF
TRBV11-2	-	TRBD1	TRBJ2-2	TGTGCCAGCAGCGCCTCGGGGACAGCTAACACCGGGGAGCTGTTTTTT	CASSASGTANTGELFF
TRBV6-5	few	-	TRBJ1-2	TGTGCCAGCAGTCATACCCCAGATCGTTATGGCTACACCTTC	CASSHTPDRYGYTF
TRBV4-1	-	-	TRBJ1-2	TGCGCCAGCAGCCACCAGGGAACAGGTTATGGCTACACCTTC	CASSHQGTGYGYTF
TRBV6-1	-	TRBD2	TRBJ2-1	TGTGCCAGCAGTGAAGCTAGCGGGGGGGCCAATGAGCAGTTCTTC	CASSEASGGANEQFF
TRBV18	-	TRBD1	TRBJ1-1	TGTGCCAGCTCACCACCGAGGGGGCGGTCGGACACTGAAGCTTTCTTT	CASSPPRGRSDTEAFF
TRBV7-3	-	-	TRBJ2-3	TGTGCCAGCAGCCCGACAAAAAGAGATACGCAGTATTTT	CASSPTKRDTQYF
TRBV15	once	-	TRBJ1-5	TGTGCCACCAGCAGACCGATAGTTGATCAGCCCCAGCATTTT	CATSRPIVDQPQHF
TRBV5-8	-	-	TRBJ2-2	TGTGCCAGCAGTCCCCCCGGGACCGGGGAGCTGTTTTTT	CASSPPGTGELFF
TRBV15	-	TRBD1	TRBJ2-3	TGTGCCACCAGCAGACTTGGACAGGGGGATGGGACAGATACGCAGTATTTT	CATSRLGQGDGTDTQYF
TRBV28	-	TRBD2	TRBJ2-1	TGTGCCAGCAGTTCTACGGGACTAGCGGGAGATAGTGAGCAGTTCTTC	CASSSTGLAGDSEQFF
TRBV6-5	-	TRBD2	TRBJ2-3	TGTGCCAGCAGTTCAATTAGCGGGATCGTAGATACGCAGTATTTT	CASSSISGIVDTQYF
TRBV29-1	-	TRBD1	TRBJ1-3	TGCAGCGTTGGGGGACAGGCCTCTGGAAACACCATATATTTT	CSVGGQASGNTIYF
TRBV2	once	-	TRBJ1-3	TGTGCCAGCAGTGATTCCATGCGGTACTCTGGAAACACCATATATTTT	CASSDSMRYSGNTIYF
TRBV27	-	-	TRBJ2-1	TGTGCCAGCAGTTTGGCGGGACAGCGGAATGAGCAGTTCTTC	CASSLAGQRNEQFF
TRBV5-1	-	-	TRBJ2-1	TGCGCCAGCAGCGGCAACAATGAGCAGTTCTTC	CASSGNNEQFF
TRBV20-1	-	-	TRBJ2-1	TGCAGTGCGGGCGAGGTGACTAAGCAGTTCTTC	CSAGEVTKQFF
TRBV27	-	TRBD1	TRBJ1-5	TGTGCCAGCAGGCAGGGGGCGCTGGGGAATCAGCCCCAGCATTTT	CASRQGALGNQPQHF
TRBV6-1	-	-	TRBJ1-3	TGTGCCAGCAGTCAGGGGTCCTCTGGAAACACCATATATTTT	CASSQGSSGNTIYF
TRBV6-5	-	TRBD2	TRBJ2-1	TGTGCCAGCAGGAACGGACTAGCGGGAGAGAATGAGCAGTTCTTC	CASRNGLAGENEQFF
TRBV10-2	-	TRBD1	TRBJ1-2	TGCGCCAGCAGGGGGACAGCTAACTATGGCTACACCTTC	CASRGTANYGYTF
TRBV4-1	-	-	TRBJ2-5	TGCGCCAGCAGCCAAGTTACAGGGAAGACCCAGTACTTC	CASSQVTGKTQYF
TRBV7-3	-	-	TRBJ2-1	TGTGCCAGCAGCTTAACGTTCCAGGGGGGATACAATGAGCAGTTCTTC	CASSLTFQGGYNEQFF
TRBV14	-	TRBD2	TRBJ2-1	TGTGCCAGCAGCCAAGACCGCGGACTAGTAGGACATGAGCAGTTCTTC	CASSQDRGLVGHEQFF
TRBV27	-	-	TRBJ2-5	TGTGCCAGCAGTTTGACGTTCCCGGGGGTCGGGGAGACCCAGTACTTC	CASSLTFPGVGETQYF
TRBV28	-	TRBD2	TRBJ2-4	TGTGCCAGCAGTTTAAATCAGCGGGGGGGCAAAAACATTCAGTACTTC	CASSLNQRGGKNIQYF
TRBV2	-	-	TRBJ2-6	TGTGCCACGAAAGTTTACAGCTCTGGGGCCAACGTCCTGACTTTC	CATKVYSSGANVLTF
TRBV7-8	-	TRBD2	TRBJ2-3	TGTGCCAGCAGCTCCACGGGACTAAGGACAGATACGCAGTATTTT	CASSSTGLRTDTQYF
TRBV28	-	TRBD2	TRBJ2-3	TGTGCCAGCAGTCCTCTAGCGGGGAGCACAGATACGCAGTATTTT	CASSPLAGSTDTQYF
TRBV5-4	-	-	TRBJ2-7	TGTGCCAGCAGCTTGGAGGCAGGTCGCTACGAGCAGTACTTC	CASSLEAGRYEQYF